Presented here are 21 T cell receptor beta chains from one specimen sequenced in a study of blood T cell repertoires in COVID-19. The assay was immunoSEQ multiplex PCR, and TCRdb's table has in-frame clones only and misses some. The repertoire holds some 290,000 clones, with 90% as singletons. Source material: peripheral blood. These TCRs come from a woman aged 40 to 49 with COVID-19, enrolled during active disease.

There are a few counts of this clone. The chain combines TRBV3-1 (or the pseudogene TRBV3-2) with TRBJ1-1; D is perhaps TRBD1 (5 bases). V was shortened by 0 bases and J by 6 bases, with 17 bases between the two germline ends. Germline CDR1 and CDR2: LGHDT and YNNKEL (reference sequence). The CDR3 has 16 amino acids. The CDR3 DNA reads as TGTGCCAGCAGCCAAGAGGGCAGGGTTAGCCGGGCTGAAGCTTTCTTT. As protein: CASSQEGRVSRAEAFF.

V gene TRBV5-1 combines with J gene TRBJ2-2; D perhaps matches TRBD2 (5 bases). Germline V CDR1 and CDR2: SGHRS, YFSETQ. The CDR3 length is 14 residues. With 6 bases removed from V and 2 bases from J, the gap between germline ends came to 11 bases. The CDR3 DNA reads as TGCGCCAGCAAGGCTAGCCTCAACACCGGGGAGCTGTTTTTT. It is translated as CASKASLNTGELFF. The whole variable domain, remainder taken from reference TRBV5-1 and TRBJ2-2, is KAGVTQTPRYLIKTRGQQVTLSCSPISGHRSVSWYQQTPGQGLQFLFEYFSETQRNKGNFPGRFSGRQFSNSRSEMNVSTLELGDSALYLCASKASLNTGELFFGEGSRLTVL.

The rearrangement uses TRBV4-3 and TRBJ2-7, with TRBD1 matching over 10 bases. Germline CDR1 reads LGHNA; CDR2 reads YSLEER. This CDR3 has 17 residues. V dropped 0 bases and J dropped 4; count of bases not matched to a gene: 9. This CDR3 is CASSQELDRGDRYEQYF. CDR3 in DNA: TGCGCCAGCAGCCAAGAACTGGACAGGGGGGATAGGTACGAGCAGTACTTC.

This chain uses TRBV4-3 with TRBJ2-1; 7 nucleotides line up with TRBD2. V lost 3 bases to trimming and J lost 14 bases; unmatched junction nucleotides: 10. Looked up from germline, CDR1 is LGHNA and CDR2 is YSLEER. The CDR3 is made up of 13 amino acids. CDR3 DNA sequence: TGCGCCAGCAGCCAGCCCAGCGGGATGCCGAAGTTCTTC. Protein product: CASSQPSGMPKFF.

The genes are TRBV24-1 and TRBJ2-3; TRBD1 aligns across 7 bases. The CDR3 runs 14 residues. V dropped 5 bases and J dropped 1; count of bases not matched to a gene: 2. Germline CDR1 KGHDR, CDR2 SFDVKD. CDR3 DNA sequence: TGTGCCACCAGTGGAAGGGGGCGCACAGATACGCAGTATTTT. This codes for CATSGRGRTDTQYF.

The rearrangement links TRBV2 to TRBJ2-7; 11 bases map to TRBD1. CDR3 length equals 14 residues. The germline V gene encodes CDR1 SNHLY and CDR2 FYNNEI. V lost 7 bases to trimming and J lost 2 bases; unmatched junction nucleotides: 4. The chain's CDR3 is CASIPGQGAYEQYF. The CDR3 DNA reads as TGTGCCAGCATCCCGGGACAGGGGGCCTACGAGCAGTACTTC. The full variable domain, its missing parts supplied by reference TRBV2 and TRBJ2-7, is EPEVTQTPSHQVTQMGQEVILRCVPISNHLYFYWYRQILGQKVEFLVSFYNNEISEKSEIFDDQFSVERPDGSNFTLKIRSTKLEDSAMYFCASIPGQGAYEQYFGPGTRLTVT.

The rearrangement links TRBV10-3 to TRBJ1-1; maybe TRBD1 (5 bases). The germline gives CDR1 ENHRY, CDR2 SYGVKD. The CDR3 runs 14 residues. Trimming stripped 0 bases from V and 4 bases from J, with 9 bases between. The CDR3: CAISESGARTEAFF. CDR3 in DNA: TGTGCCATCAGTGAGTCAGGGGCCCGCACTGAAGCTTTCTTT.

This chain connects TRBV4-3 to TRBJ1-1; D unresolved. This CDR3 has 14 amino acids. The germline CDR1 and CDR2 sequences are LGHNA and YSLEER. Trimming removed 2 bases at V and 1 base at J, with 8 bases between. In DNA form, the CDR3 reads TGCGCCAGCAGCCAAACATCGGGGAACACTGAAGCTTTCTTT. This gives the protein CASSQTSGNTEAFF.

This chain uses TRBV5-1 with TRBJ2-3; D possibly corresponds to TRBD2 (5 bases). V was pared by 5 bases and J by 6 bases, with 19 bases between. This CDR3 is built from 15 residues. The germline gives CDR1 SGHRS, CDR2 YFSETQ. DNA of the CDR3: TGCGCCAGCAGACCCGCAGCCGAGGGCAGGGATACGCAGTATTTT. Its translation is CASRPAAEGRDTQYF.

This chain uses TRBV29-1 with TRBJ2-1; 8 bases match TRBD2. The V gene end was trimmed by 8 bases and the J gene end by 0 bases; junction bases not matched to a gene: 12. The CDR3 sequence is 16 residues long. Germline values: CDR1 SQVTM, CDR2 ANQGSEA. As DNA, the CDR3 is TGCAGCTCGGGTTCCGGGACTAGGGTCTCCTACAATGAGCAGTTCTTC. Amino acid sequence: CSSGSGTRVSYNEQFF.

The V gene is TRBV6-5, the J gene TRBJ2-7, with a weak D call TRBD1 (7 bases). The CDR3 length is 14 residues. Trimming pared 5 bases from V and 2 bases from J, leaving 13 bases between. Germline assignment: CDR1 MNHEY and CDR2 SVGAGI. The CDR3 here is CASSPQGTAYEQYF. DNA of the CDR3: TGTGCCAGCAGTCCACAGGGGACTGCCTACGAGCAGTACTTC.

The rearrangement uses TRBV29-1 and TRBJ2-1; D perhaps matches TRBD1 (7 bases). Per germline, CDR1 SQVTM and CDR2 ANQGSEA. This CDR3 has 14 amino acids. The CDR3 bases are TGCAGTGGAAGGGGGCTAGCGAATTACAATGAGCAGTTCTTC. This sequence encodes CSGRGLANYNEQFF.

This clone was seen only a few times. The chain recombines TRBV7-9 with TRBJ2-7, with TRBD2 matching over 10 bases. The J segment lost 2 bases and the V segment lost 5 bases, leaving 9 bases of the junction unmatched. Germline V lookup: CDR1 SEHNR, CDR2 FQNEAQ (reference sequence). The CDR3 is 16 amino acids. In nucleotides, the CDR3 is TGTGCCAGCAGCATAAGGACTAGCGGTTTGACCTACGAGCAGTACTTC. It translates to CASSIRTSGLTYEQYF.

For this clone: One end of the junction does not line up with germline, which may come from a read error. This chain uses TRBV2 with TRBJ1-4; 10 bases are shared with TRBD1. The CDR3 extends over 15 amino acids. Germline CDR1 SNHLY, CDR2 FYNNEI. DNA for the CDR3: TGTGCCAGCAGGGAAGACAGGGGGCGAAATGAAAAACTGTTTTTT. Protein sequence: CASREDRGRNEKLFF.

This clone came up once. This chain connects TRBV5-1 to TRBJ2-7, with D perhaps TRBD2 (5 bases). Per the germline V gene, CDR1 is SGHRS and CDR2 is YFSETQ. The CDR3 spans 13 residues. V was trimmed by 2 bases and J by 2 bases, leaving 8 bases between them. DNA of the CDR3: TGCGCCAGCAGCTTACCTAGCCCCTACGAGCAGTACTTC. Its translation: CASSLPSPYEQYF.

The V call is TRBV5-1, the J call TRBJ1-3; TRBD1 matches 12 bases. After removal of 4 bases from V and 2 bases from J, the junction contained 7 bases not matched to a gene. Germline values: CDR1 SGHRS, CDR2 YFSETQ. CDR3 length: 17 amino acids. The CDR3 sequence: CASSLGTGGWAGNTIYF. The CDR3 region has the DNA TGCGCCAGCAGCCTCGGGACAGGGGGCTGGGCTGGAAACACCATATATTTT.

This clone was counted once. The rearrangement joins TRBV25-1 to TRBJ1-1; D is uncertain. The CDR3 loop spans 13 amino acids. CDR1 is MGHDK, CDR2 SYGVNS, per germline. The V end was cut by 1 base, the J end by 5 bases, with 8 bases between. The CDR3 nucleotides are TGTGCCAGCAGTGAATTAGGGAGGACTGAAGCTTTCTTT. As protein: CASSELGRTEAFF.

This rearrangement joins TRBV28 to TRBJ2-7; 7 bases agree with TRBD1. From germline, CDR1 is MDHEN and CDR2 SYDVKM. The CDR3 length is 14 residues. V trimming: 8 bases; J trimming: 5 bases; junction bases outside the gene matches: 12. Here the CDR3 reads CASGSSGTADEQYF. The CDR3 coding sequence is TGTGCCAGCGGCTCTTCCGGGACAGCTGACGAGCAGTACTTC. Drawing the rest from reference TRBV28 and TRBJ2-7, the complete variable domain is DVKVTQSSRYLVKRTGEKVFLECVQDMDHENMFWYRQDPGLGLRLIYFSYDVKMKEKGDIPEGYSVSREKKERFSLILESASTNQTSMYLCASGSSGTADEQYFGPGTRLTVT.

The count of this clone is one. V gene TRBV29-1 combines with J gene TRBJ1-1; tentatively, D is TRBD1 (5 bases). CDR3 length: 13 amino acids. CDR1 and CDR2 from the germline V gene are SQVTM and ANQGSEA. The V end lost 7 bases, the J end lost 1 base, and 13 bases lay between the germline ends. Here the CDR3 reads CSGSQGGNTEAFF. CDR3 bases: TGCAGCGGCTCCCAGGGCGGGAACACTGAAGCTTTCTTT.

V is TRBV6-6 and J is TRBJ2-7; possible D gene TRBD1, 7 bases. Looked up from germline, CDR1 is MNHNY and CDR2 is SVGAGI (reference sequence). Trimming removed 7 bases from V and 4 bases from J, with 20 bases in between. This CDR3 spans 15 amino acids. Here the CDR3 reads CASTHLRGAPYEQYF. The DNA of the CDR3 is TGTGCCAGCACTCACCTCAGGGGGGCCCCATACGAGCAGTACTTC.

The chain's CDR3 is CASSLEPPGNTIYF. The CDR3, as DNA: TGTGCCAGCAGCTTAGAGCCGCCTGGAAACACCATATATTTT. The V gene is TRBV7-8, the J gene TRBJ1-3; D is unclear. V lost 1 base and J 2 bases, leaving 6 bases between the germline ends. The CDR3 has 14 amino acids. Germline lookup yields CDR1 SGHVS and CDR2 FQNEAQ.